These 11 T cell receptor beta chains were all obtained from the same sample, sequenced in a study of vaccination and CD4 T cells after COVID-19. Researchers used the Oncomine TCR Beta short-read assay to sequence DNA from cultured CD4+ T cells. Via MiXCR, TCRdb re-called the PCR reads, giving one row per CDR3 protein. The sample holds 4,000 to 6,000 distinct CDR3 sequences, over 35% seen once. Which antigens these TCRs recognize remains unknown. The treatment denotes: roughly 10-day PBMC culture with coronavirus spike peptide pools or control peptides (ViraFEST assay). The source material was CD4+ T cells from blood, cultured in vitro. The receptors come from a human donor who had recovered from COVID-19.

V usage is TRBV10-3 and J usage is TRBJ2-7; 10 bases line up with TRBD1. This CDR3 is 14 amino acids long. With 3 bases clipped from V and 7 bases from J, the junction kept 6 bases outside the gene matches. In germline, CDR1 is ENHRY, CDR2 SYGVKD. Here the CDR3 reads CAISDGQGVGEQYF. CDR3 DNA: TGTGCCATCAGTGATGGACAGGGGGTGGGGGAGCAGTACTTC.

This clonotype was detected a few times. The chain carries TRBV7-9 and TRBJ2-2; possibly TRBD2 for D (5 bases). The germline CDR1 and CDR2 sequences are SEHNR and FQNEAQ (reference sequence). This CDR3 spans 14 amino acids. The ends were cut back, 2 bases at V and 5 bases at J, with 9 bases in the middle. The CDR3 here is CASSLPRGTGELFF. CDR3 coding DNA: TGTGCCAGCAGCTTACCCCGGGGTACCGGGGAGCTGTTTTTT.

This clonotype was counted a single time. This CDR3 is CASSRAPGAAQETQYF. The CDR3 DNA reads TGTGCCAGCAGCCGAGCCCCCGGGGCGGCACAAGAGACCCAGTACTTC. The chain is built from TRBV11-2 and TRBJ2-5; D might be TRBD1 or TRBD2, each matching 5 bases. This CDR3 has 16 amino acids. Germline V gene sequence: CDR1 SGHAT, CDR2 FQNNGV. V lost 5 bases to trimming and J lost 2 bases, with 18 bases between them. The full variable domain, rest sourced from reference TRBV11-2 and TRBJ2-5, is EAGVAQSPRYKIIEKRQSVAFWCNPISGHATLYWYQQILGQGPKLLIQFQNNGVVDDSQLPKDRFSAERLKGVDSTLKIQPAKLEDSAVYLCASSRAPGAAQETQYFGPGTRLLVL.

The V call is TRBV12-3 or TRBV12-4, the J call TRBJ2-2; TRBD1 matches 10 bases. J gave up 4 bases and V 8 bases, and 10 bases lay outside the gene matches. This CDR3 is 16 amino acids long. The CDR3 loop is CASSGQGLRGTGELFF. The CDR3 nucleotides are TGTGCCAGCTCGGGACAGGGGCTAAGGGGCACCGGGGAGCTGTTTTTT.

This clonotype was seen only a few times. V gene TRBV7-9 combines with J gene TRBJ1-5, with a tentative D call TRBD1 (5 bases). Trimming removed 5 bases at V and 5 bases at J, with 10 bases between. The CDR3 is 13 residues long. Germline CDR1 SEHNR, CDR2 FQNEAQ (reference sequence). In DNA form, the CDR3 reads TGTGCCAGCAGCCCGAGGGACGATCAGCCCCAGCATTTT. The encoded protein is CASSPRDDQPQHF.

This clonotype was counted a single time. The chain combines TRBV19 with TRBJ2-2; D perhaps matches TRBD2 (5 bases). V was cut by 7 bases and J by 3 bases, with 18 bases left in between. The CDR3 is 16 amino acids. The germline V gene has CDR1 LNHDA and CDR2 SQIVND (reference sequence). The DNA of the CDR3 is TGTGCCAGTACCCCCAACCCCCGGGGATACACCGGGGAGCTGTTTTTT. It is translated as CASTPNPRGYTGELFF.

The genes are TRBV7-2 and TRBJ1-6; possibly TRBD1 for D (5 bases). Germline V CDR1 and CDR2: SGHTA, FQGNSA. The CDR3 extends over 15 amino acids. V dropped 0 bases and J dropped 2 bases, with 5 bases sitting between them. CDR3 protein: CASSLAGAYNSPLHF. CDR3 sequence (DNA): TGTGCCAGCAGCTTAGCGGGGGCCTATAATTCACCCCTCCACTTT.

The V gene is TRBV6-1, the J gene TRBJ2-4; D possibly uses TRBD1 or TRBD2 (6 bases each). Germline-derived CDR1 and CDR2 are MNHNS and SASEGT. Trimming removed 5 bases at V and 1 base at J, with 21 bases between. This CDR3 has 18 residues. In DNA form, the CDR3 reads TGTGCCAGCAGTCCTAGCGCTACAGGGCTGGGTGCCAAAAACATTCAGTACTTC. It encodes CASSPSATGLGAKNIQYF.

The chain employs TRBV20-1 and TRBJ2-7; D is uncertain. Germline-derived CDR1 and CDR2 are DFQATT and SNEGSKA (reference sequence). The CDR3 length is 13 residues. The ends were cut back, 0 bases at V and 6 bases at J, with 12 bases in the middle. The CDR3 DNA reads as TGCAGTGCTAGAGATTGGTTTGGGTCCGAGCAGTACTTC. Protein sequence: CSARDWFGSEQYF.

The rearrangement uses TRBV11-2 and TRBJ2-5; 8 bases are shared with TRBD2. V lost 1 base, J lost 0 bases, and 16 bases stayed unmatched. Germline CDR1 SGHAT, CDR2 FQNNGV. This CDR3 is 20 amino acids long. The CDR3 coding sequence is TGTGCCAGCAGCTTAGTACCCAGGGCAGCGGGAGAAATGTACCAAGAGACCCAGTACTTC. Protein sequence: CASSLVPRAAGEMYQETQYF.

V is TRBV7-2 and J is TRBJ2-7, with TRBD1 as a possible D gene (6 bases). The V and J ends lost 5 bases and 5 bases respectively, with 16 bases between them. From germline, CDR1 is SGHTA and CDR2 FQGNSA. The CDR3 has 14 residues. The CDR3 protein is CASSPGVASDEQYF. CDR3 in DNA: TGTGCCAGCAGCCCAGGGGTCGCTTCCGACGAGCAGTACTTC.